The TCR beta chain described here comes from a study of beta chain features in type 1 diabetes. Study background: What patients shared with healthy donors was a similar profile of age, gender and cell yields. Study results and caveats: Type 1 diabetes patients had fewer VDJ junction insertions and more deletions. Any HLA effect on TCRB rearrangement was left unresolved by small sub-analyses. Type 1 diabetes patients had TCRB CDR3s that were shorter (moderately but significantly so) in all four CD4+ subsets.

Per donor, one heparinised blood draw averaged roughly 120 mL. Sequencing targeted expressed TCRB transcripts, as all isolated RNA had been reverse transcribed. Clones were read by immunoSEQ multiplex PCR, and TCRdb kept only the in-frame ones, dropping some. The sample records roughly 340,000 clones, roughly 13% being singletons. Germline V gene data show CDR1 as SGHNT and CDR2 as YENEEA. This CDR3 is built from 14 residues. Deletions cut 4 bases from V and 8 bases from J, with 15 bases between. This clone was counted only a few times. Its antigen remains unidentified. This receptor was identified in a young woman with type 1 diabetes. The material sequenced was naive CD4+ T cells from blood. V and J are TRBV11-3 and TRBJ2-1, with D possibly matching TRBD2 (6 bases). CDR3 protein: CASSSTRAGDEQFF. CDR3 sequence (DNA): TGTGCCAGCAGCTCGACTAGGGCAGGTGATGAGCAGTTCTTC. The full variable domain, rest sourced from reference TRBV11-3 and TRBJ2-1, is EAGVVQSPRYKIIEKKQPVAFWCNPISGHNTLYWYLQNLGQGPELLIRYENEEAVDDSQLPKDRFSAERLKGVDSTLKIQPAELGDSAVYLCASSSTRAGDEQFFGPGTRLTVL.